These 10 T cell receptor beta chains were sequenced from one sample in a study of chemoradiotherapy in HPV16-positive cancers. The method was immunoSEQ multiplex PCR; TCRdb's version includes in-frame clones alone and lacks a portion of them. The table has approximately 12,000 clones, 80% to 95% seen once. Sequences were derived from blood, sampled from a patient who underwent chemoradiotherapy. These receptors all come from a human donor with HPV-associated anogenital cancer.

The V gene is TRBV7-8, the J gene TRBJ2-7; 7 bases align to TRBD1. V lost 6 bases and J lost 2; bases outside the gene matches: 7. The CDR3 covers 14 residues. Germline loops: CDR1 SGHVS, CDR2 FQNEAQ. This chain's CDR3 is CASSTQGIAYEQYF. Written as DNA, the CDR3 is TGTGCCAGCAGTACACAGGGGATCGCCTACGAGCAGTACTTC.

The rearrangement uses TRBV6-5 and TRBJ2-7, with D hard to call. The CDR3 sequence is 15 residues long. Germline CDR1 and CDR2: MNHEY and SVGAGI. V was shortened by 0 bases and J by 3 bases, with 12 bases between the two germline ends. The CDR3 protein is CASSYSLQVSYEQYF. Written as DNA, the CDR3 is TGTGCCAGCAGTTACTCGCTTCAGGTGAGCTACGAGCAGTACTTC.

This clone was detected once. The gene calls are TRBV6-6 and TRBJ2-7; 10 nucleotides line up with TRBD2. V shed 4 bases, J shed 3 bases, and the junction held 6 bases outside the gene matches. This CDR3 has 15 residues. Per the germline V gene, CDR1 is MNHNY and CDR2 is SVGAGI (reference sequence). The CDR3 region is CASSLPLAGGYEQYF. Here the CDR3 DNA reads TGTGCCAGCAGTTTACCATTAGCGGGGGGCTACGAGCAGTACTTC.

The chain has TRBV7-2 and TRBJ2-6; D is undetermined. Germline V CDR1 and CDR2: SGHTA, FQGNSA. This CDR3 region has 15 residues. The ends were cut back, 1 base at V and 4 bases at J, with 8 bases in the middle. In DNA form, the CDR3 reads TGTGCCAGCAGCTTAGTGGGGTCCGGGGCCAACGTCCTGACTTTC. Translating gives CASSLVGSGANVLTF.

CDR3 loop: CAISERETASPLHF. The CDR3 coding sequence is TGTGCCATCAGTGAGCGTGAGACCGCCTCACCCCTCCACTTT. The chain is built from TRBV10-3 and TRBJ1-6; unclear D gene. Trimming took 2 bases from V and 10 from J, leaving 12 bases between them. The CDR3 extends over 14 amino acids. Looked up from germline, CDR1 is ENHRY and CDR2 is SYGVKD.

This chain joins TRBV2 and TRBJ2-7, with D perhaps TRBD2 (5 bases). V lost 8 bases and J lost 6, with 17 bases in between. CDR1 SNHLY and CDR2 FYNNEI come from the germline V gene. There are 13 residues in the CDR3. This CDR3 reads CASFEGPVGEQYF. The CDR3 nucleotides read TGTGCCAGCTTCGAGGGCCCGGTAGGCGAGCAGTACTTC. The full variable domain, its missing parts supplied by reference TRBV2 and TRBJ2-7, is EPEVTQTPSHQVTQMGQEVILRCVPISNHLYFYWYRQILGQKVEFLVSFYNNEISEKSEIFDDQFSVERPDGSNFTLKIRSTKLEDSAMYFCASFEGPVGEQYFGPGTRLTVT.

The rearrangement links TRBV21-1 to TRBJ2-7; the table's D call TRBD2 went unverified against the DNA. TRBV21-1 counts as a pseudogene. CDR3 length: 16 amino acids. The CDR3 spells CASSKVERGPSYEQYF. For the CDR3, the DNA is TGTGCCAGCAGCAAAGTTGAGCGGGGGCCTTCCTACGAGCAGTACTTC.

The chain employs TRBV7-2 and TRBJ2-3; 15 bases agree with TRBD2. After removal of 4 bases from V and 5 bases from J, the junction contained 1 base not matched to a gene. The CDR3 has 15 amino acids. Looked up from germline, CDR1 is SGHTA and CDR2 is FQGNSA. CDR3 region: CASSSGLAGGDTQYF. CDR3 bases: TGTGCCAGCAGCTCGGGACTAGCGGGGGGAGATACGCAGTATTTT.

This chain's CDR3 is CASSNLRDGDDQPQHF. DNA of the CDR3: TGTGCCAGTAGTAACCTCCGGGACGGGGATGACCAGCCCCAGCATTTT. This rearrangement joins TRBV19 to TRBJ1-5; D is perhaps TRBD1 (5 bases). Trimming cost V 4 bases and J 7 bases, with 20 bases left between them. CDR3 length: 16 amino acids. Germline V lookup: CDR1 LNHDA, CDR2 SQIVND (reference sequence).

This chain links TRBV18 with TRBJ1-2; D is unclear. This CDR3 region has 14 residues. Germline CDR1 reads KGHSH; CDR2 reads LQKENI. Trimming left V 0 bases short and J 3 bases short, with 8 bases between. CDR3 sequence (DNA): TGTGCCAGCTCACCACCGAGTGTGGACTATGGCTACACCTTC. It specifies CASSPPSVDYGYTF.